Each of the 2 T cell receptor beta chains below was sequenced from the same sample in a study of shared clonotypes between healthy human individuals. Clones were read by immunoSEQ multiplex PCR, and TCRdb kept only the in-frame ones, dropping some. The repertoire has 1.6 million or so clones, 95% to 97% of them found once; the top ten carry over 1%. Sequencing was performed on naive CD4+ T cells sorted from blood. Subset indicated: CD45RA+ positively selected. Every receptor here comes from a man aged 30 to 39 in good health.

In regard to this clone: The sample contains more than one DNA sequence encoding this CDR3. The rearrangement joins TRBV19 to TRBJ2-7, with D maybe TRBD2 (6 bases). The CDR3 is 14 amino acids. The germline V gene has CDR1 LNHDA and CDR2 SQIVND (reference sequence). The germline V and J ends were trimmed by 5 bases and 1 base, with 12 bases remaining between them. The CDR3 loop reads CASSSLAGSYEQYF. DNA for the CDR3: TGTGCCAGTAGTTCTCTCGCGGGGTCCTACGAGCAGTACTTC.

This chain joins TRBV18 and TRBJ1-2; D is perhaps TRBD1 (6 bases). The germline V gene has CDR1 KGHSH and CDR2 LQKENI. The CDR3 consists of 14 residues. Trimming shortened V by 2 bases and J by 9 bases, and 16 bases separated the two germline ends. CDR3 sequence (DNA): TGTGCCAGCTCACCAACTCGGGGGCTAGTTAGCTACACCTTC. It encodes CASSPTRGLVSYTF. The full variable domain, completed using reference TRBV18 and TRBJ1-2, is NAGVMQNPRHLVRRRGQEARLRCSPMKGHSHVYWYRQLPEEGLKFMVYLQKENIIDESGMPKERFSAEFPKEGPSILRIQQVVRGDSAAYFCASSPTRGLVSYTFGSGTRLTVV.